This T cell receptor beta chain emerged from a study of blood T cell repertoires in COVID-19. Using immunoSEQ multiplex PCR, the repertoire was profiled, and TCRdb retains in-frame clones only, with some absent. The sample includes 250,000 to 300,000 clones, 70% to 90% of them seen just once. The germline V gene encodes CDR1 SGDLS and CDR2 YYNGEE. The CDR3 runs 15 residues. V was shortened by 10 bases and J by 0 bases, with 17 bases between the two germline ends. The chain carries TRBV9 and TRBJ2-1; possible D gene TRBD1, 6 bases. The material sequenced was peripheral blood. The clonotype comes from a woman between 25 and 40 years old with COVID-19, enrolled during active disease. The CDR3 loop is CAHPGQDSSYNEQFF. The CDR3, as DNA: TGTGCCCACCCCGGGCAGGACAGCTCCTACAATGAGCAGTTCTTC.